The rows below give T cell receptor beta chains drawn from one sample of a study of blood T cell repertoires in COVID-19. The table came from immunoSEQ multiplex PCR; TCRdb's copy has only in-frame clones and leaves some out. The sample has 80,000 or so clones; approximately 78% are singletons. Material for sequencing was peripheral blood. The source is a man between 60 and 75 years old with acute or convalescent COVID-19. The CDR3 runs from the conserved cysteine through the conserved F or W. D genes are given only for firm matches. Only some rows state a clone size, as once, few, many or a class for expanded clones.

CDR3 protein: CASSLVVAGGPDEQYF
CDR3 DNA: TGCGCCAGCAGCTTGGTAGTGGCAGGGGGCCCCGACGAGCAGTACTTC
D gene: TRBD1
J gene: TRBJ2-7
V gene: TRBV5-1
clone size: -

CDR3 protein: CATMTTSRYEQYF
CDR3 DNA: TGTGCCACCATGACGACTAGCAGATACGAGCAGTACTTC
D gene: -
J gene: TRBJ2-7
V gene: TRBV21-1
clone size: -

CDR3 protein: CATSGYTGDGVNTGELFF
CDR3 DNA: TGTGCCACCAGCGGATATACAGGGGACGGGGTTAACACCGGGGAGCTGTTTTTT
D gene: TRBD1
J gene: TRBJ2-2
V gene: TRBV24-1
clone size: -

CDR3 protein: CASRGLYEQYF
CDR3 DNA: TGTGCCAGCAGAGGACTTTACGAGCAGTACTTC
D gene: -
J gene: TRBJ2-7
V gene: TRBV2
clone size: -

CDR3 protein: CASSLVLSGEAFF
CDR3 DNA: TGTGCCAGCAGCTTAGTGCTGTCAGGGGAAGCTTTCTTT
D gene: -
J gene: TRBJ1-1
V gene: TRBV7-2
clone size: few

CDR3 protein: CASSVDGTGIYEQYF
CDR3 DNA: TGTGCCAGTAGTGTTGATGGGACAGGTATATACGAGCAGTACTTC
D gene: TRBD1
J gene: TRBJ2-7
V gene: TRBV19
clone size: -

CDR3 protein: CASSSAASGNTIYF
CDR3 DNA: TGTGCCAGCAGTTCTGCGGCCTCTGGAAACACCATATATTTT
D gene: -
J gene: TRBJ1-3
V gene: TRBV27
clone size: once

CDR3 protein: CASSYGGGNEKLFF
CDR3 DNA: TGCGCCAGCAGCTACGGGGGGGGTAATGAAAAACTGTTTTTT
D gene: -
J gene: TRBJ1-4
V gene: TRBV4-1
clone size: -

CDR3 protein: CASSLVEWTDTQYF
CDR3 DNA: TGTGCCAGCAGCTTAGTTGAGTGGACAGATACGCAGTATTTT
D gene: -
J gene: TRBJ2-3
V gene: TRBV11-1
clone size: -

CDR3 protein: CATSRDPLAGRNEQFF
CDR3 DNA: TGTGCCACCAGCAGAGATCCGCTAGCGGGAAGGAATGAGCAGTTCTTC
D gene: TRBD2
J gene: TRBJ2-1
V gene: TRBV15
clone size: -

CDR3 protein: CASSTSGTGFRDTQYF
CDR3 DNA: TGCGCCAGCAGCACCTCCGGGACAGGGTTTCGAGATACGCAGTATTTT
D gene: TRBD1
J gene: TRBJ2-3
V gene: TRBV5-1
clone size: -

CDR3 protein: CASSINRGLGNQPQHF
CDR3 DNA: TGTGCCAGCAGCATAAACAGGGGTTTGGGAAATCAGCCCCAGCATTTT
D gene: -
J gene: TRBJ1-5
V gene: TRBV21-1
clone size: -

CDR3 protein: CASSMGGRPLNYGYTF
CDR3 DNA: TGTGCCAGTAGTATGGGCGGGCGCCCACTTAACTATGGCTACACCTTC
D gene: -
J gene: TRBJ1-2
V gene: TRBV19
clone size: -

CDR3 protein: CASSPGQGTRRKLFF
CDR3 DNA: TGTGCCAGCAGCCCTGGACAGGGGACCCGGCGAAAACTGTTTTTT
D gene: TRBD1
J gene: TRBJ1-4
V gene: TRBV3-1/TRBV3-2
clone size: -

CDR3 protein: CASSTSRDRVWVLDEKLFF
CDR3 DNA: TGTGCCAGCAGCACGAGCCGGGACAGGGTCTGGGTATTGGATGAAAAACTGTTTTTT
D gene: TRBD1
J gene: TRBJ1-4
V gene: TRBV7-9
clone size: -

CDR3 protein: CASSPLPGWTEAFF
CDR3 DNA: TGTGCCAGCAGCCCCCTACCCGGGTGGACTGAAGCTTTCTTT
D gene: -
J gene: TRBJ1-1
V gene: TRBV7-8
clone size: -

CDR3 protein: CATGKGQGPDTQYF
CDR3 DNA: TGTGCCACTGGGAAGGGACAGGGCCCAGATACGCAGTATTTT
D gene: TRBD1
J gene: TRBJ2-3
V gene: TRBV25-1
clone size: -

CDR3 protein: CASSPPLGNQHQPQHF
CDR3 DNA: TGTGCCAGCTCACCACCTCTCGGGAATCAGCATCAGCCCCAGCATTTT
D gene: -
J gene: TRBJ1-5
V gene: TRBV18
clone size: -

CDR3 protein: CASSSTGYYGYTF
CDR3 DNA: TGTGCCAGCAGCTCGACAGGTTACTATGGCTACACCTTC
D gene: -
J gene: TRBJ1-2
V gene: TRBV7-2
clone size: once

CDR3 protein: CASSPLPRGQPQHF
CDR3 DNA: TGTGCCAGCTCACCACTTCCCAGGGGTCAGCCCCAGCATTTT
D gene: -
J gene: TRBJ1-5
V gene: TRBV18
clone size: -

CDR3 protein: CATSRSTGDTEAFF
CDR3 DNA: TGTGCCACCAGCCGATCTACCGGGGACACTGAAGCTTTCTTT
D gene: -
J gene: TRBJ1-1
V gene: TRBV15
clone size: -

CDR3 protein: CASRPGKGDTEAFF
CDR3 DNA: TGTGCCAGCAGACCCGGTAAGGGGGACACTGAAGCTTTCTTT
D gene: -
J gene: TRBJ1-1
V gene: TRBV3-1/TRBV3-2
clone size: -

CDR3 protein: CASGREETQYF
CDR3 DNA: TGTGCCAGCGGCAGGGAAGAGACCCAGTACTTC
D gene: -
J gene: TRBJ2-5
V gene: TRBV2
clone size: -

CDR3 protein: CSVKGAADTQYF
CDR3 DNA: TGCAGCGTCAAGGGGGCGGCAGATACGCAGTATTTT
D gene: TRBD1
J gene: TRBJ2-3
V gene: TRBV29-1
clone size: once

CDR3 protein: CSASLRREGGLSNQPQHF
CDR3 DNA: TGCAGTGCTAGTCTTCGCAGGGAGGGAGGGCTCAGCAATCAGCCCCAGCATTTT
D gene: -
J gene: TRBJ1-5
V gene: TRBV20-1
clone size: -

CDR3 protein: CASSRDRDSPLHF
CDR3 DNA: TGTGCCAGCAGCCGCGACAGGGACTCACCCCTCCACTTT
D gene: TRBD1
J gene: TRBJ1-6
V gene: TRBV7-9
clone size: once

CDR3 protein: CASSPGRGAGEKLFF
CDR3 DNA: TGTGCCAGCTCACCAGGACGGGGGGCTGGTGAAAAACTGTTTTTT
D gene: -
J gene: TRBJ1-4
V gene: TRBV18
clone size: -

CDR3 protein: CAISKGTSSQNEQFF
CDR3 DNA: TGTGCCATCAGTAAAGGGACTAGTAGTCAGAATGAGCAGTTCTTC
D gene: TRBD2
J gene: TRBJ2-1
V gene: TRBV10-3
clone size: -

CDR3 protein: CASSIFYNEQFF
CDR3 DNA: TGTGCCAGTAGTATCTTTTACAATGAGCAGTTCTTC
D gene: -
J gene: TRBJ2-1
V gene: TRBV19
clone size: -

CDR3 protein: CAISETGDSGYTF
CDR3 DNA: TGTGCCATCAGTGAGACAGGGGACAGCGGCTACACCTTC
D gene: TRBD1
J gene: TRBJ1-2
V gene: TRBV10-3
clone size: -

CDR3 protein: CASSFRGSSKNIQYF
CDR3 DNA: TGTGCCAGCAGCTTCAGGGGGTCGTCCAAAAACATTCAGTACTTC
D gene: TRBD1
J gene: TRBJ2-4
V gene: TRBV5-4
clone size: -

CDR3 protein: CASSPAAGAAEQYF
CDR3 DNA: TGTGCCAGCTCACCAGCGGCAGGGGCCGCGGAGCAGTACTTC
D gene: -
J gene: TRBJ2-7
V gene: TRBV18
clone size: -

CDR3 protein: CASTRDSQETQYF
CDR3 DNA: TGTGCCAGCACCCGTGACAGTCAAGAGACCCAGTACTTC
D gene: -
J gene: TRBJ2-5
V gene: TRBV6-6
clone size: -

CDR3 protein: CASSLAVSANTGELFF
CDR3 DNA: TGCGCCAGCAGCTTGGCCGTTTCGGCGAACACCGGGGAGCTGTTTTTT
D gene: -
J gene: TRBJ2-2
V gene: TRBV5-1
clone size: -

CDR3 protein: CAWSVLWGLSPLHF
CDR3 DNA: TGTGCCTGGAGTGTCCTATGGGGACTCTCACCCCTCCACTTT
D gene: -
J gene: TRBJ1-6
V gene: TRBV30
clone size: -

CDR3 protein: CASSLLATNEKLFF
CDR3 DNA: TGTGCCAGCAGCCTCCTTGCAACTAATGAAAAACTGTTTTTT
D gene: -
J gene: TRBJ1-4
V gene: TRBV3-1/TRBV3-2
clone size: once

CDR3 protein: CASSPTGASGSTDTQYF
CDR3 DNA: TGTGCCAGCAGTCCCACCGGTGCTAGCGGAAGCACAGATACGCAGTATTTT
D gene: TRBD2
J gene: TRBJ2-3
V gene: TRBV28
clone size: -

CDR3 protein: CASSQPPTLDEQYF
CDR3 DNA: TGTGCCAGCAGCCAACCCCCGACTCTCGACGAGCAGTACTTC
D gene: -
J gene: TRBJ2-7
V gene: TRBV7-2
clone size: -

CDR3 protein: CASSQGARDQPQHF
CDR3 DNA: TGTGCCAGCTCCCAGGGGGCGCGAGATCAGCCCCAGCATTTT
D gene: TRBD1
J gene: TRBJ1-5
V gene: TRBV5-6
clone size: few